These 9 T cell receptor beta chains were all obtained from the same sample, sequenced in a study of T cell changes during pregnancy in multiple sclerosis. Assay: immunoSEQ multiplex PCR; the TCRdb copy retains only in-frame clones and omits some. The sample comprises about 50,000 clones, 94% of which are singletons, and approximately 0.31% rests with the top ten. Sequencing was performed on CD4+ T cells from peripheral blood mononuclear cells, taken in the third trimester of pregnancy. All receptors come from a female donor with multiple sclerosis, enrolled in a pregnancy study.

The DNA for the CDR3 is TGTGCCAGTAGTACGGGTCGGTCCTATAATTCACCCCTCCACTTT. Its translation is CASSTGRSYNSPLHF. The gene calls are TRBV19 and TRBJ1-6; D is undetermined. Deletions cut 4 bases from V and 1 base from J, with 8 bases between. CDR3 length equals 15 residues. The germline V gene encodes CDR1 LNHDA and CDR2 SQIVND (reference sequence). The full variable domain, with the rest looked up from reference TRBV19 and TRBJ1-6, is DGGITQSPKYLFRKEGQNVTLSCEQNLNHDAMYWYRQDPGQGLRLIYYSQIVNDFQKGDIAEGYSVSREKKESFPLTVTSAQKNPTAFYLCASSTGRSYNSPLHFGNGTRLTVT.

V and J are TRBV5-8 and TRBJ2-1; 10 bases line up with TRBD1. V was pared by 4 bases and J by 0 bases, with 7 bases of the junction left unmatched. Germline CDR1 and CDR2: SGHTS and YDEGEE. There are 17 residues in the CDR3. The CDR3 protein is CASSNRQGASSYNEQFF. In nucleotides, the CDR3 is TGTGCCAGCAGCAATCGACAGGGGGCGAGCTCCTACAATGAGCAGTTCTTC. Full variable domain (remainder filled in from reference TRBV5-8 and TRBJ2-1): EAGVTQSPTHLIKTRGQQATLRCSPISGHTSVYWYQQALGLGLQFLLWYDEGEERNRGNFPPRFSGRQFPNYSSELNVNALELEDSALYLCASSNRQGASSYNEQFFGPGTRLTVL.

The V call is TRBV25-1, the J call TRBJ1-2; D is unresolved. CDR3 length: 14 residues. Germline V gives CDR1 MGHDK, CDR2 SYGVNS. V gave up 6 bases and J gave up 7 bases, with 18 bases separating them. CDR3: CASSPPAASGGYTF. In DNA form, the CDR3 reads TGTGCCAGCAGCCCCCCGGCGGCCAGTGGTGGCTACACCTTC.

V usage is TRBV6-5 and J usage is TRBJ1-3; D unresolved. The CDR3 runs 15 residues. Germline CDR1 is MNHEY and CDR2 is SVGAGI. Between the trimmed V and J ends, which lost 2 bases and 0 bases, there was a span of 8 bases. The CDR3: CASSYASRSGNTIYF. CDR3 nucleotide sequence: TGTGCCAGCAGTTACGCGAGCCGCTCTGGAAACACCATATATTTT.

A single count supports this clone. The J gene is TRBJ2-1, the V gene TRBV9; no reliable D call. The CDR3 extends over 16 amino acids. V dropped 4 bases and J dropped 2 bases, with 16 bases sitting between them. Germline values: CDR1 SGDLS, CDR2 YYNGEE. The CDR3 coding sequence is TGTGCCAGCAGCTTTCAGAGCGACCCTACCTACAATGAGCAGTTCTTC. Its protein product is CASSFQSDPTYNEQFF.

This clone was detected once. The chain links TRBV5-1 to TRBJ1-2, with 9 bases identical to TRBD1. Unmatched junction bases numbered 4, after V lost 3 bases and J lost 4 bases. Germline V gene lookup returns CDR1 SGHRS and CDR2 YFSETQ. The CDR3 consists of 14 residues. The CDR3 here is CASSSGQGPYGYTF. In DNA form, the CDR3 reads TGCGCCAGCAGCTCCGGACAGGGGCCCTATGGCTACACCTTC.

As regards this clone: The junction shows a germline mismatch at one end, possibly a read error. This chain uses TRBV11-2 with TRBJ2-7, with 8 nucleotides matching TRBD1. This CDR3 spans 12 amino acids. Germline CDR1 and CDR2: SGHAT and FQNNGV. The CDR3, as DNA: TGTGCCTCACGGGGACAGGCGTACGGGCAGTACTTC. This codes for CASRGQAYGQYF.

DNA of the CDR3: TGCAGTGCTAGAACACCCGCTACGCAGTATTTT. Translating gives CSARTPATQYF. The chain has TRBV20-1 and TRBJ2-3, with unresolved D. The V and J ends lost 2 bases and 8 bases respectively, with 8 bases between them. Germline values: CDR1 DFQATT, CDR2 SNEGSKA (reference sequence). The CDR3 totals 11 residues.

CDR3 nucleotide sequence: TGTGCCAGCTCACCACTCTCTAGGGGGCTCATCAAATACAATGAGCAGTTCTTC. Residues: CASSPLSRGLIKYNEQFF. This rearrangement joins TRBV18 to TRBJ2-1; TRBD1 matches at 7 bases. Per germline, CDR1 KGHSH and CDR2 LQKENI. The V segment lost 1 base and the J segment 4 bases; nucleotides outside the gene matches: 13. The CDR3 has 18 residues.